This T cell receptor beta chain was sequenced for a study of a mutant IDH1 vaccine in newly diagnosed glioma. Background on the study: Vaccines were first given 4-6 weeks after radiotherapy alone, or with temozolomide cycles. Most had both radiotherapy and temozolomide beforehand; others had only one.

Time point of the sample: week 11, during vaccination. With topical imiquimod, each dose of the vaccine consisted of 300 ug of mutant IDH1 20-mer peptide. Details on this clone: The antigen remains undetermined.

Clones were sequenced by immunoSEQ multiplex PCR, and TCRdb holds only the in-frame ones, with some missing. The sample includes 110,000 or so clones, about 90% of them seen just once. The CDR3 is 14 residues long. Germline assignment: CDR1 SGDLS and CDR2 YYNGEE. Trimming removed 5 bases from V and 5 bases from J; junction bases left unmatched: 6. General study results and limits: Pseudoprogression appeared independent of alterations in top peripheral clonotypes.

The receptor's source is a woman between 50 and 59 years old with glioma. The starting material was PBMCs, obtained from a glioma patient whose treatment included an IDH1 peptide vaccine. This chain joins TRBV9 and TRBJ2-3; 9 bases are a match to TRBD2. The CDR3 loop is CASSSGGGGDTQYF. CDR3 DNA: TGTGCCAGCAGTAGCGGGGGAGGGGGAGATACGCAGTATTTT.